This T cell receptor beta chain originates from a study of cytomegalovirus exposure and HLA in healthy donors. Study-wide points: Cytomegalovirus status was reportedly diagnosed by the classifier with high sensitivity and specificity.

From germline, CDR1 is LGHNA and CDR2 YSLEER. The CDR3 is 15 amino acids. V lost 7 bases, J lost 9 bases, and 14 bases stayed unmatched. The donors were part of the validation cohort, which consisted of more than 90 subjects and was separate from the first cohort of 666 subjects. As to this clone: The target antigen is unknown.

The protocol was immunoSEQ multiplex PCR, while the TCRdb copy is restricted to in-frame clones and leaves out a portion. Here the sample spans about 330,000 clones, approximately 90% being singletons. V and J are TRBV4-3 and TRBJ2-1; TRBD2 agrees at 8 bases. Sequenced material: PBMCs. The TCR comes from a woman under 30 in good health and CMV-seronegative. CDR3: CASKERETSETEQFF. For the CDR3, the DNA is TGCGCCAGCAAAGAACGTGAGACTAGCGAAACTGAGCAGTTCTTC.